One and the same sample provided the 7 T cell receptor beta chains below, sequenced in a study of blood T cells in healthy people across ages. Then a second PCR, running roughly 7 to 11 cycles, was carried out with a sample-barcoded 5' primer and a J-beta primer mix. TCRdb itself ran the 5' RACE reads through MiXCR, one entry per CDR3 protein. Of some 890,000 distinct CDR3 sequences listed, about 27% are singletons. This same sample was also taken into another study, of T cells of mothers and their children.

Sequencing input: blood. Receptors were obtained from a woman aged 40 to 50 in good health.

This clonotype was counted at least ten times. The chain carries TRBV28 and TRBJ2-3; 9 nucleotides align to TRBD1. The CDR3 is made up of 16 amino acids. The ends lost 4 bases at V and 4 bases at J; junction bases unmatched: 9. The germline gives CDR1 MDHEN, CDR2 SYDVKM. The CDR3, as DNA: TGTGCCAGCAGTTCAACCGGGACAGGGAGGCCAGATACGCAGTATTTT. Residues: CASSSTGTGRPDTQYF.

The CDR3, as DNA: TGCGCCAGCACCGGGCCGGGACAGGGTTTTCCTGAAGCTTTCTTT. Amino acid sequence: CASTGPGQGFPEAFF. The chain has TRBV5-1 and TRBJ1-1; the match to TRBD1 covers 9 bases. The CDR3 runs 15 residues. V lost 6 bases and J lost 6; bases outside the gene matches: 12. Per the germline V gene, CDR1 is SGHRS and CDR2 is YFSETQ.

Regarding this clonotype: A much larger clonotype is one base distant, so this may be a read error. V and J are TRBV27 and TRBJ2-1, with D unresolved. The V gene's germline CDR1 is MNHEY and CDR2 SMNVEV (reference sequence). The CDR3 spans 14 residues. The CDR3 spells CASSLRRMGNVQFF. In DNA, the CDR3 is TGTGCCAGCAGTTTAAGGCGGATGGGCAATGTGCAGTTCTTC.

The chain uses TRBV5-1 and TRBJ1-2; D remains ambiguous. Trimming left V 4 bases short and J 8 bases short, with 21 bases between. This CDR3 has 15 amino acids. Germline loops: CDR1 SGHRS, CDR2 YFSETQ. This chain's CDR3 is CASSPPGGEIGGYTF. For the CDR3, the DNA is TGCGCCAGCAGCCCCCCCGGTGGGGAAATTGGGGGCTACACCTTC. Based on the CDR3 plus reference TRBV5-1 and TRBJ1-2, the full variable domain is KAGVTQTPRYLIKTRGQQVTLSCSPISGHRSVSWYQQTPGQGLQFLFEYFSETQRNKGNFPGRFSGRQFSNSRSEMNVSTLELGDSALYLCASSPPGGEIGGYTFGSGTRLTVV.

The J gene is TRBJ1-2, the V gene TRBV28, with 10 positions matching TRBD1. Germline CDR1 reads MDHEN; CDR2 reads SYDVKM. The CDR3 consists of 16 residues. The J segment lost 6 bases and the V segment lost 4 bases, leaving 11 bases of the junction unmatched. As DNA, the CDR3 is TGTGCCAGCAGTTATACGGACAGGGGGTTTGTCCATGGCTACACCTTC. Amino acid sequence: CASSYTDRGFVHGYTF.

This chain links TRBV6-2 or TRBV6-3 with TRBJ2-7; D gene unclear. Per germline, CDR1 MNHEY and CDR2 SVGEGT. Trimming stripped 5 bases from V and 5 bases from J, with 13 bases between. The CDR3 spans 13 residues. The CDR3 region is CASSPSLVNEQYF. For the CDR3, the DNA is TGTGCCAGCAGTCCCTCCTTGGTAAACGAGCAGTACTTC.

Of note for this clonotype: Germline and junction disagree at one end, which may indicate a read error. This chain's CDR3 is CASSVDRPPNGKLFF. In DNA, the CDR3 is TGTGCCAGCAGCGTTGATCGGCCGCCTAATGGAAAACTGTTTTTT. V is TRBV5-5 and J is TRBJ1-4; no definite D call. This CDR3 is 15 amino acids long. Germline assignment: CDR1 SGHKS and CDR2 YYEKEE (reference sequence).